This TCR beta chain was recorded in a study of high-grade serous ovarian cancer treatment subgroups (dated by TCRdb to about 2021). Background on the whole study: A mean of 14,192 reads and roughly 7,000 unique TCR beta rearrangements per sample was generated by sequencing. TCR beta repertoires were profiled in patients with high-grade serous ovarian cancer who were grouped, under a laparoscopic triage algorithm, by complete gross resection or by neoadjuvant chemotherapy response. Of the 30 or so patients in the cohort, about ten had no residual disease after primary surgery (R0), about ten were excellent NACT responders, and about ten were poor NACT responders. Each patient contributed one primary tumor and two metastatic tumor samples, giving approximately 91 samples in total.

The paper as a whole reports these results and caveats: Neoantigen level correlated positively with TCR clonal relatedness, and copy number variation and mutation load from whole-genome sequencing showed a positive trend with TCR clonal relatedness. TCR repertoire analyses focused on CDR3; CDR1 and CDR2 were not analyzed. Spatial information was not captured by bulk tumor TCR sequencing, so insight into HGSC tumor complexity and diversity was limited. Repertoire similarity ranging from roughly 0.095 to 0.85 was observed between tumors from the same patient, whereas almost no similarity was observed between different patients.

Tumor samples were obtained before definitive surgery or chemotherapy. Genomic DNA extraction was performed by the MD Anderson Biospecimen Extraction Resource, and TCR sequencing was carried out by the MD Anderson Cancer Genomics Laboratory. The CDR1 and CDR2 encoded by the germline V gene (reference sequence) are LNHDA and SQIVND. CDR3 length: 15 amino acids, cysteine to phenylalanine. The retained sequence is limited to the CDR3, 45 bases, with the frame set at the first base. V loses 4 bases at its end and J loses 5 bases; junction bases beyond the gene matches: 4. Details on this clone: Its binding antigen is unknown. The sample holds no much larger clone one base away, and base qualities are not on file.

The 90 to 95 tumor samples underwent high-throughput TCR profiling using ImmunoSEQ. The authors' analysis ran thus. Repertoire diversity metrics included richness (unique productive sequences), clonality, evenness and relatedness; Bhattacharyya coefficient assessed similarity between samples. Conclusions stayed consistent in a sensitivity analysis that left out TCRs with fewer than two reads. The clones in this table, taken by TCRdb from immuneACCESS, are in-frame only. Not every clone is retained; where verified, under half of the shortfall comes from an unresolved V gene, and the cause of the rest is unknown. V and J calls and clone size follow that table, whereas D and trimming were derived from the DNA. This sample holds 4,500 to 5,000 clones; 69% were observed only once. The top ten clones comprise approximately 16% of the sample.

The chain is encoded by TRBV19 joined to TRBJ2-2, and TRBD1 aligns with 10 junction nucleotides. The TCR was taken from a human donor with high-grade serous ovarian cancer. Material: tumor tissue. The base sequence is TGTGCCAGTAGTAGGGACAGGGGACGGACCGGGGAGCTGTTTTTT. The resulting protein is CASSRDRGRTGELFF.